This paragraph covers one T cell receptor (beta chain) sequence. Its antigen specificity is not known. One base away there is no much larger clone; base qualities are not given. For sequencing of the TCRbeta CDR3 region, genomic DNA was extracted from the sorted cells. The immunoSEQ Assay was used for sequencing of TCRbeta CDR3 regions. TCRdb retrieved this table from immuneACCESS and kept in-frame rearrangements only. Not all clones are present; in checked studies, unresolved V genes account for under half, and no reason is known for the remainder. The sample contains about 22,000 clones, over 60% of them found a single time. The leading ten clones occupy about 15% of the sample. Patients with autoimmune disease history or receiving systemic immunosuppression were excluded from the trial. In every dose cohort, peripheral blood was drawn for TCR sequencing at baseline, cycle 4 day 1, and cycle 7 day 1. The samples were drawn from a first-in-human, open-label, multicenter phase I dose-escalation trial of ivuxolimab. Adults with locally advanced or metastatic head and neck squamous cell, hepatocellular, melanoma or renal cell carcinoma were enrolled in the trial. Before TCR sequencing, CD4+ T cells and CD8+ T cells from peripheral blood were sorted into separate populations.

The junction shows trimming of 1 base on V and 4 bases on J, plus 14 bases between the germline ends. Reading the germline V gene gives CDR1 LGHNA and CDR2 YSLEER. The CDR3 has 15 amino acids, counting the end cysteine and phenylalanine. Only the CDR3 portion is preserved as DNA: 45 bases, with reading frame beginning at the first base. The data originate from a study of OX40 agonist ivuxolimab in advanced cancers. With regard to the full study: Ivuxolimab, which targeted the costimulatory receptor OX40 (CD134), was an agonistic, fully human IgG2 monoclonal antibody. Partial responses occurred in three dose-escalation patients, of whom one had hepatocellular carcinoma and two had cutaneous melanoma. Patients were allowed to have had prior anti-PD-1, anti-PD-L1 or anti-CTLA-4 therapy, and 30% to 50% of the dose-escalation patients had previously received checkpoint inhibitors. The paper covers the monotherapy dose-escalation part of the phase I ivuxolimab trial, which included N ≈ 50 patients. In the dose-escalation cohort, roughly 80% of patients were male, and the mean age was approximately 55 years, with a range of 23 to 79. Intravenous ivuxolimab was administered to patients every 2 weeks at six dose levels: 0.01, 0.1, 0.3, 1.5, 3 and 10 mg/kg. The purpose of peripheral TCRbeta sequencing was to test whether ivuxolimab changed TCR sequence diversity and led to clonal T-cell expansion. Of the approximately 54 dose-escalation patients, hepatocellular carcinoma was present in about 20, melanoma in around 15, renal cell carcinoma in 9 and head and neck cancer in 9. Results and caveats for the whole study, not just this receptor: Partial responders in the 0.1-3.0 mg/kg groups had among the lowest normalized peripheral clonal expansion, especially among CD8+ T cells. On average, CD8+ T cells showed more expanded clones than CD4+ T cells after ivuxolimab. Antigen specificity was not determined for the clonally expanded peripheral T cells. Clonal expansion of both CD4+ and CD8+ blood T cells was observed from baseline to week 6 at doses 0.1 to 3.0 mg/kg. Low levels of normalized T-cell clonal expansion were also seen in some patients who did not respond.

This TCR was recovered from an adult with an advanced solid tumor such as melanoma, head and neck, liver or kidney cancer. The specimen was CD4+ or CD8+ T cells sorted from blood, collected in a trial of the OX40 agonist ivuxolimab. The chain joins TRBV4-3 to TRBJ2-7; 5 matching bases give a weak D call of TRBD1. The sequenced DNA is TGCGCCAGCAGCCAAGGGGCACAGGAAAGTTACGAGCAGTACTTC. Translated, this gives CASSQGAQESYEQYF.